This T cell receptor (beta chain) was captured in a study of blood T cell repertoires in COVID-19. About the study: Samples taken during acute and convalescent COVID-19 were collected in the United States, Italy and Spain. PBMCs, B-cell-depleted T cells, or T cells provided the cDNA or gDNA that made up the material.

In the authors' methods: Counts of nucleated cells, estimated from reference gene primer amplification, were obtained. Assay used: immunoSEQ multiplex PCR; TCRdb lists only in-frame clones, some missing. V, J and clone size reflect that table, while D and trimming were determined from the DNA. The table shows roughly 100,000 clones, with approximately 78% occurring only once. There are 16 residues in the CDR3. Germline V gives CDR1 SGHVS, CDR2 FNYEAQ. Trimming pared 1 base from V and 4 bases from J, leaving 13 bases between. Sequenced input: peripheral blood. This TCR was recovered from an elderly woman with acute or convalescent COVID-19. The chain is built from TRBV7-6 and TRBJ2-2; no clear D. In DNA form, the CDR3 reads TGTGCCAGCAGCTTAGAAGGCAGGAACCCCACCGGGGAGCTGTTTTTT. Its translation: CASSLEGRNPTGELFF.